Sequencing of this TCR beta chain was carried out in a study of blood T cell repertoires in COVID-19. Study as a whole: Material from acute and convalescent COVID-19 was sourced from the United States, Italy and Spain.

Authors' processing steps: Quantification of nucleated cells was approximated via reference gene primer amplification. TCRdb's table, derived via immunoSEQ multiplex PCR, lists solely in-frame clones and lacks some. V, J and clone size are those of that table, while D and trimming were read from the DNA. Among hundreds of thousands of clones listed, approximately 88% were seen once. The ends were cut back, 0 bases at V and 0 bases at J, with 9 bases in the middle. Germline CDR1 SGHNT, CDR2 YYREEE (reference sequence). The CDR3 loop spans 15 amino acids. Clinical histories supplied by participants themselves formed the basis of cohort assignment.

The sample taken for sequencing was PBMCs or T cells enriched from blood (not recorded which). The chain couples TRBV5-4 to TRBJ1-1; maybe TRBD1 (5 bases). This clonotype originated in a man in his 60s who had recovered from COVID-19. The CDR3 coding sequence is TGTGCCAGCAGCTTGGACTGGACAATGAACACTGAAGCTTTCTTT. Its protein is CASSLDWTMNTEAFF. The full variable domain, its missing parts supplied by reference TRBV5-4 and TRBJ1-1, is ETGVTQSPTHLIKTRGQQVTLRCSSQSGHNTVSWYQQALGQGPQFIFQYYREEENGRGNFPPRFSGLQFPNYSSELNVNALELDDSALYLCASSLDWTMNTEAFFGQGTRLTVV.